Detailed here is one T cell receptor beta chain. The sample comes from a study of blood T cell repertoires in COVID-19. The CDR3 totals 16 residues. Germline CDR1 is SGHRS and CDR2 is YFSETQ. V trimming: 4 bases; J trimming: 5 bases; junction bases outside the gene matches: 5. The assay was immunoSEQ multiplex PCR, and TCRdb's table has in-frame clones only and misses some. This sample yields 150,000 to 200,000 clones, of which approximately 86% are seen a single time; less than 3.5% belongs to the top ten. The sequenced sample consisted of peripheral blood. The receptor was isolated from a man between 65 and 85 years old with acute or convalescent COVID-19. The J gene is TRBJ1-6, the V gene TRBV5-1; 11 bases align to TRBD1. The CDR3 sequence: CASSTGQGANNSPLHF. The CDR3 DNA reads TGCGCCAGCAGCACCGGACAGGGGGCGAATAATTCACCCCTCCACTTT.